These 15 T cell receptor beta chains were sequenced from one sample in a study of human T cells and chemical hapten exposure. One entry per CDR3 protein results from TCRdb running MiXCR on the RACE reads. The sample has 300,000 to 450,000 distinct CDR3 sequences, 4.5% to 6% seen once. Documented time point: pre-sensitization, week 0. Treatment defined: therapeutic diphenylcyclopropenone sensitization with weekly scalp DPC. The material was whole blood, obtained in connection with sensitization to the hapten diphenylcyclopropenone (DPC). Source of these receptors: a woman between 50 and 59 years old with alopecia areata. Some clones in this sample may be carry-over from other donors' samples.

This clonotype has just a few counts. V is TRBV29-1 and J is TRBJ2-7; D perhaps matches TRBD2 (5 bases). This CDR3 is 13 amino acids long. Germline V gene lookup returns CDR1 SQVTM and CDR2 ANQGSEA. With 6 bases removed from V and 0 bases from J, the gap between germline ends came to 12 bases. The CDR3 sequence: CSVQAESSYEQYF. CDR3 bases: TGCAGCGTACAAGCGGAGAGCTCCTACGAGCAGTACTTC.

V and J are TRBV9 and TRBJ2-1; D gene ambiguous. Looked up from germline, CDR1 is SGDLS and CDR2 is YYNGEE. This CDR3 comprises 15 residues. Trimming took 3 bases from V and 0 from J, leaving 10 bases between them. For the CDR3, the DNA is TGTGCCAGCAGCGAGTCCCCTGACTCCTACAATGAGCAGTTCTTC. Residues: CASSESPDSYNEQFF.

The table lists this clonotype with a few counts. The rearrangement joins TRBV29-1 to TRBJ2-1, with 12 positions matching TRBD2. Germline CDR1 and CDR2: SQVTM and ANQGSEA. The CDR3 consists of 13 residues. Trimming took 1 base from V and 10 from J; bases not matched to a gene: 2. The CDR3: CSVEGGLAGEQFF. DNA of the CDR3: TGCAGCGTTGAAGGCGGACTAGCGGGAGAGCAGTTCTTC.

This clonotype was found many times. J is TRBJ2-7 and V is TRBV28; maybe TRBD2 (5 bases). This CDR3 spans 12 amino acids. The germline CDR1 and CDR2 sequences are MDHEN and SYDVKM. V lost 6 bases and J 4 bases, leaving 10 bases between the germline ends. CDR3 nucleotides: TGTGCCAGCAGCCAATCGGGGTACGAGCAGTACTTC. The encoded protein is CASSQSGYEQYF.

The rearrangement joins TRBV12-3 or TRBV12-4 to TRBJ2-1; TRBD2 aligns across 7 bases. Unmatched junction bases numbered 10, after V lost 4 bases and J lost 10 bases. The CDR3 is 14 residues long. This CDR3 is CASSSRDAGVEQFF. The DNA of the CDR3 is TGTGCCAGCAGTTCTCGGGACGCGGGAGTAGAGCAGTTCTTC.

This clonotype was recorded many times. The chain is built from TRBV3-1 and TRBJ2-1; 14 bases map to TRBD2. J was trimmed by 3 bases and V by 4 bases; bases with no gene match: 5. There are 17 residues in the CDR3. The germline CDR1 and CDR2 sequences are LGHDT and YNNKEL (reference sequence). CDR3 residues: CASSPGTSGRFYNEQFF. The CDR3 DNA follows: TGTGCCAGCAGCCCTGGGACTAGCGGGAGATTCTACAATGAGCAGTTCTTC.

In its sample, this clonotype was seen many times. V gene TRBV4-1 combines with J gene TRBJ2-3; the D gene is possibly TRBD2 (5 bases). V dropped 4 bases and J dropped 2 bases, with 13 bases sitting between them. Germline-derived CDR1 and CDR2 are MGHRA and YSYEKL. The CDR3 is 15 amino acids. CDR3: CASSLERSPTDTQYF. The CDR3 DNA is TGCGCCAGCAGCCTGGAGCGGTCACCCACAGATACGCAGTATTTT.

This clonotype appeared a few times. DNA for the CDR3: TGTGCCAGCGGCTCGGGACTAGCGAGTCCATACAATGAGCAGTTCTTC. Translating gives CASGSGLASPYNEQFF. This chain links TRBV27 with TRBJ2-1; TRBD2 agrees at 10 bases. The CDR3 contains 16 residues. The V gene's germline CDR1 is MNHEY and CDR2 SMNVEV (reference sequence). V lost 8 bases to trimming and J lost 4 bases; unmatched junction nucleotides: 11.

This clonotype was seen only a few times. The chain links TRBV10-3 to TRBJ2-3, with 8 bases aligning to TRBD2. CDR1 is ENHRY and CDR2 is SYGVKD in the germline V gene. The junction had 19 bases not matched to a gene; V was cut back by 3 bases and J by 5 bases. The CDR3 is 19 residues long. The CDR3 region is CAISDSRSGSGAKRDTQYF. The CDR3 DNA reads TGTGCCATCAGTGATTCTCGATCGGGTAGCGGGGCCAAAAGAGATACGCAGTATTTT.

This clonotype was counted a few times. The chain joins TRBV12-3 or TRBV12-4 to TRBJ1-2; 7 bases map to TRBD1. This CDR3 is 14 amino acids long. J was trimmed by 4 bases and V by 6 bases; bases with no gene match: 8. The CDR3 DNA reads TGTGCCAGCAGCCAACAGGGGAGTCCCTATGGCTACACCTTC. As protein: CASSQQGSPYGYTF.

At least ten counts were recorded for this clonotype. V is TRBV27 and J is TRBJ2-5, with D tentatively TRBD1 or TRBD2 (5 bases each). Germline lookup yields CDR1 MNHEY and CDR2 SMNVEV (reference sequence). V gave up 4 bases and J gave up 2 bases, with 8 bases separating them. This CDR3 is 13 amino acids long. The chain's CDR3 is CASSSWGQETQYF. Here the CDR3 DNA reads TGTGCCAGCAGTTCTTGGGGGCAAGAGACCCAGTACTTC.

This clonotype came up many times. The chain has TRBV7-9 and TRBJ1-4, with 9 bases identical to TRBD1. This CDR3 is 14 amino acids long. V shed 4 bases, J shed 8 bases, and the junction held 5 bases outside the gene matches. The germline V gene encodes CDR1 SEHNR and CDR2 FQNEAQ (reference sequence). The CDR3 loop reads CASSSDRGGEKLFF. The DNA of the CDR3 is TGTGCCAGCAGCTCCGACAGGGGGGGAGAAAAACTGTTTTTT. The full variable domain, with the rest looked up from reference TRBV7-9 and TRBJ1-4, is DTGVSQNPRHKITKRGQNVTFRCDPISEHNRLYWYRQTLGQGPEFLTYFQNEAQLEKSRLLSDRFSAERPKGSFSTLEIQRTEQGDSAMYLCASSSDRGGEKLFFGSGTQLSVL.

This clonotype has only a few counts. V and J are TRBV28 and TRBJ2-7, with 7 bases fitting TRBD2. This CDR3 contains 14 residues. Germline CDR1 and CDR2: MDHEN and SYDVKM. The V and J ends lost 5 bases and 3 bases, in that order; junction bases with no gene match: 7. CDR3 residues: CASSAPTSYYEQYF. CDR3 coding DNA: TGTGCCAGCAGTGCACCGACTAGCTACTACGAGCAGTACTTC.

This clonotype was counted at least ten times. The chain joins TRBV13 to TRBJ2-1, with D perhaps matching TRBD1 (6 bases). Germline lookup yields CDR1 PRHDT and CDR2 FYEKMQ (reference sequence). Trimming cost V 5 bases and J 6 bases, with 11 bases left between them. The CDR3 covers 13 residues. CDR3 DNA: TGTGCCAGCAGCCCCCCGACAGGCAATGAGCAGTTCTTC. Its protein is CASSPPTGNEQFF.

This clonotype has a count of ten or more. J is TRBJ2-3 and V is TRBV12-3 or TRBV12-4, with 7 nucleotides matching TRBD2. CDR3 size: 15 residues. Germline trimming cut 5 bases from V and 6 bases from J; bases unmatched to any gene: 11. The CDR3 sequence: CASSQRTRVADTQYF. The CDR3 DNA reads as TGTGCCAGCAGTCAACGGACTAGAGTGGCCGATACGCAGTATTTT.